Below are 24 T cell receptor beta chains sequenced from a single sample in a study of identical twins. TCRdb re-called the 5' RACE reads through MiXCR, storing one row per CDR3 protein. The sample holds about 570,000 distinct CDR3 sequences, around a tenth seen once. These data were likewise used in another study, on yellow fever vaccine responses in identical twins.

The sample taken for sequencing was PBMCs. The receptor set was obtained from a woman younger than 30 in good health.

This clonotype came up many times. The V call is TRBV29-1, the J call TRBJ2-7, with a possible D match to TRBD2 (6 bases). The germline V gene has CDR1 SQVTM and CDR2 ANQGSEA. The CDR3 covers 11 residues. V was pared by 6 bases and J by 1 base, with 7 bases between. CDR3 residues: CSVGGSYEQYF. For the CDR3, the DNA is TGCAGCGTGGGGGGTTCCTACGAGCAGTACTTC.

V usage is TRBV5-5 and J usage is TRBJ1-6; D remains unclear. Trimming took off 3 bases at V and 5 bases at J, with 9 bases between the two ends. This CDR3 has 14 residues. CDR1 is SGHKS and CDR2 is YYEKEE in the germline V gene (reference sequence). DNA for the CDR3: TGTGCCAGCAGCTCCGGGATCCATAATTCACCCCTCCACTTT. It yields the protein CASSSGIHNSPLHF.

This clonotype was observed at least ten times. The rearrangement links TRBV7-9 to TRBJ1-3; D is unclear. The germline V gene has CDR1 SEHNR and CDR2 FQNEAQ (reference sequence). This CDR3 region has 16 residues. Trimming left V 2 bases short and J 0 bases short, with 11 bases between. The CDR3: CASSLWPPSSGNTIYF. CDR3 DNA sequence: TGTGCCAGCAGCTTATGGCCACCAAGCTCTGGAAACACCATATATTTT.

This clonotype is a singleton in its sample. The J gene is TRBJ1-1, the V gene TRBV4-3; D is perhaps TRBD1 (6 bases). Germline CDR1 and CDR2: LGHNA and YSLEER. The V end lost 0 bases, the J end lost 7 bases, and 15 bases lay between the germline ends. The CDR3 is 15 amino acids. Here the CDR3 DNA reads TGCGCCAGCAGCCAAGAAGGAGGGGGGCCGAATGAAGCTTTCTTT. It codes for CASSQEGGGPNEAFF.

This clonotype appeared many times. The chain employs TRBV5-1 and TRBJ2-7; TRBD1 matches at 9 bases. Losses at the gene ends were 5 bases for V and 0 bases for J; bases not matched to a gene: 3. Germline CDR1 is SGHRS and CDR2 is YFSETQ. The CDR3 totals 14 residues. The CDR3 DNA reads TGCGCCAGCAGGTTGACAGGGGGCTCCTACGAGCAGTACTTC. As protein: CASRLTGGSYEQYF.

This clonotype was seen just once. This chain connects TRBV29-1 to TRBJ2-1; 9 positions match TRBD1. V shed 6 bases and J 6 bases; nucleotides not matched to a gene: 3. Germline values: CDR1 SQVTM, CDR2 ANQGSEA. The CDR3 has 12 residues. The CDR3 reads CSVGDRVNEQFF. The CDR3 DNA reads as TGCAGCGTGGGGGACAGGGTCAATGAGCAGTTCTTC.

Ten or more counts support this clonotype. The V call is TRBV5-1, the J call TRBJ2-3; 7 nucleotides agree with TRBD2. V was clipped by 2 bases and J by 2 bases; unmatched bases: 2. In germline, CDR1 is SGHRS, CDR2 YFSETQ. The CDR3 extends over 14 amino acids. CDR3 nucleotide sequence: TGCGCCAGCAGCTTCGGGGGGTACACAGATACGCAGTATTTT. This encodes CASSFGGYTDTQYF.

The sample holds many counts of this clonotype. This chain uses TRBV6-1 with TRBJ2-7; 7 bases map to TRBD1. The CDR3 sequence is 13 residues long. Unmatched junction bases numbered 6, after V lost 8 bases and J lost 2 bases. Germline loops: CDR1 MNHNS, CDR2 SASEGT. CDR3 nucleotides: TGTGCCAGCGGTGGGACAGACGCCTACGAGCAGTACTTC. The encoded protein is CASGGTDAYEQYF.

The table lists this clonotype with a few counts. V gene TRBV4-2 combines with J gene TRBJ2-5; weak D call: TRBD1 (5 bases). The CDR3 runs 13 residues. CDR1 is LGHNA, CDR2 YNFKEQ, per germline. V lost 4 bases and J lost 4, with 10 bases in between. The CDR3 region is CASSLWGVETQYF. The CDR3 nucleotides are TGTGCCAGCAGCCTTTGGGGCGTAGAGACCCAGTACTTC.

The chain recombines TRBV9 with TRBJ2-5; the D call may be TRBD1 or TRBD2 (6 bases each). Trimming removed 0 bases at V and 4 bases at J, with 22 bases between. This CDR3 spans 18 amino acids. Germline assignment: CDR1 SGDLS and CDR2 YYNGEE. CDR3 coding DNA: TGTGCCAGCAGCGTAGCCCCTCCCGGGGGCGCAAAGGGAGAGACCCAGTACTTC. It codes for CASSVAPPGGAKGETQYF.

The sample holds many counts of this clonotype. The chain couples TRBV29-1 to TRBJ2-3, with 7 bases that match TRBD2. The CDR3 is made up of 14 amino acids. Looked up from germline, CDR1 is SQVTM and CDR2 is ANQGSEA. Trimming at V came to 6 bases and at J to 1 base, leaving 7 bases not matched to a gene. CDR3 sequence reads: CSVKGSGGTDTQYF. CDR3 nucleotide sequence: TGCAGCGTGAAAGGGAGCGGGGGCACAGATACGCAGTATTTT.

The genes are TRBV19 and TRBJ2-7, with D perhaps TRBD1 (6 bases). Germline V lookup: CDR1 LNHDA, CDR2 SQIVND (reference sequence). The germline V and J ends were trimmed by 3 bases and 5 bases, with 14 bases remaining between them. CDR3 length: 14 amino acids. The CDR3: CASSIRDNNHEQYF. The DNA for the CDR3 is TGTGCCAGTAGTATCAGGGACAATAACCACGAGCAGTACTTC. The whole variable domain, filled in from reference TRBV19 and TRBJ2-7, reads DGGITQSPKYLFRKEGQNVTLSCEQNLNHDAMYWYRQDPGQGLRLIYYSQIVNDFQKGDIAEGYSVSREKKESFPLTVTSAQKNPTAFYLCASSIRDNNHEQYFGPGTRLTVT.

This clonotype was counted ten times or more. The chain joins TRBV7-9 to TRBJ1-1, with a tentative D call TRBD1 (6 bases). V was trimmed by 1 base and J by 1 base, leaving 16 bases between them. The germline CDR1 and CDR2 sequences are SEHNR and FQNEAQ (reference sequence). CDR3 size: 17 residues. The CDR3 sequence is CASSLVGGGASNTEAFF. The DNA for the CDR3 is TGTGCCAGCAGCTTAGTAGGCGGGGGGGCATCGAACACTGAAGCTTTCTTT.

DNA of the CDR3: TGTGCCAGCCTCCGGGACTCCTACAATGAGCAGTTCTTC. The encoded protein is CASLRDSYNEQFF. V gene TRBV7-9 combines with J gene TRBJ2-1; the D gene is possibly TRBD2 (5 bases). V lost 8 bases and J 0 bases, leaving 8 bases between the germline ends. Germline-derived CDR1 and CDR2 are SEHNR and FQNEAQ (reference sequence). CDR3 length: 13 amino acids.

Only a few counts were recorded for this clonotype. The chain employs TRBV6-1 and TRBJ2-7; a possible D gene is TRBD2 (6 bases). With 3 bases removed from V and 0 bases from J, the gap between germline ends came to 12 bases. Germline V gene sequence: CDR1 MNHNS, CDR2 SASEGT. The CDR3 is 15 amino acids. This chain's CDR3 is CASSEGTLGSYEQYF. The CDR3 DNA reads TGTGCCAGCAGTGAGGGGACTCTTGGCTCCTACGAGCAGTACTTC.

This clonotype was observed a handful of times. V gene TRBV5-1 combines with J gene TRBJ2-1; 10 nucleotides line up with TRBD2. From germline, CDR1 is SGHRS and CDR2 YFSETQ. With V trimmed by 3 bases and J by 0 bases, 6 bases remained unmatched. The CDR3 sequence is 17 residues long. CDR3 in DNA: TGCGCCAGCAGCTCGGGACTAGCGCCTAGCTCCTACAATGAGCAGTTCTTC. Its translation: CASSSGLAPSSYNEQFF.

The chain links TRBV30 to TRBJ2-3, with 9 bases matching TRBD2. Per the germline V gene, CDR1 is GTSNPN and CDR2 is SVGIG (reference sequence). CDR3 length equals 12 residues. This CDR3 reads CSSGGRTDTQYF. Written as DNA, the CDR3 is TGTAGTAGCGGGGGCCGCACAGATACGCAGTATTTT.

At least ten counts were recorded for this clonotype. This sequence joins TRBV24-1 and TRBJ2-3; no clear D gene. Per germline, CDR1 KGHDR and CDR2 SFDVKD. Trimming removed 3 bases at V and 4 bases at J, with 19 bases between. The CDR3 sequence is 17 residues long. CDR3 in DNA: TGTGCCACCAGTGATCTCCGGAGCCCCCAGGCATCAGATACGCAGTATTTT. Translated: CATSDLRSPQASDTQYF.

This clonotype was counted between two and nine times. V gene TRBV27 combines with J gene TRBJ2-7; D is unresolved. Deletions cut 0 bases from V and 2 bases from J, with 11 bases between. The CDR3 sequence is 15 residues long. Germline CDR1 is MNHEY and CDR2 is SMNVEV (reference sequence). CDR3 nucleotide sequence: TGTGCCAGCAGTTTATCTGGTGCACTACCCTACGAGCAGTACTTC. Encoded protein: CASSLSGALPYEQYF.

The chain is built from TRBV29-1 and TRBJ2-7, with D perhaps matching TRBD2 (5 bases). Trimming shortened V by 4 bases and J by 1 base, and 11 bases separated the two germline ends. CDR3 size: 13 residues. Germline assignment: CDR1 SQVTM and CDR2 ANQGSEA. Here the CDR3 reads CSVGDRGSYEQYF. CDR3 nucleotide sequence: TGCAGCGTTGGAGATAGAGGGTCCTACGAGCAGTACTTC.

This clonotype was counted ten times or more. The V call is TRBV6-5, the J call TRBJ2-4, with D maybe TRBD1 (5 bases). Germline loops: CDR1 MNHEY, CDR2 SVGAGI. V was shortened by 2 bases and J by 2 bases, with 7 bases between the two germline ends. This CDR3 is 14 amino acids long. CDR3 nucleotide sequence: TGTGCCAGCAGTTACAGGGGATCCAAAAACATTCAGTACTTC. Protein sequence: CASSYRGSKNIQYF.

This clonotype has only a few counts. The rearrangement uses TRBV29-1 and TRBJ2-3; D ambiguous. CDR1 is SQVTM, CDR2 ANQGSEA, per germline. The CDR3 is made up of 12 amino acids. V lost 3 bases and J 2 bases, leaving 6 bases between the germline ends. The DNA for the CDR3 is TGCAGCGTTGAGGCCAACACAGATACGCAGTATTTT. It codes for CSVEANTDTQYF.

This clonotype was recorded a few times. J is TRBJ2-1 and V is TRBV7-2; 11 bases agree with TRBD2. V lost 5 bases and J lost 3; bases outside the gene matches: 9. This CDR3 is built from 17 residues. Germline lookup yields CDR1 SGHTA and CDR2 FQGNSA. The CDR3 sequence is CASSNQIAGGSYNEQFF. The CDR3, as DNA: TGTGCCAGCAGCAACCAGATAGCGGGAGGGAGCTACAATGAGCAGTTCTTC.

The V call is TRBV20-1, the J call TRBJ1-3, with D uncertain. V was trimmed by 3 bases and J by 2 bases, leaving 17 bases between them. The germline V gene has CDR1 DFQATT and CDR2 SNEGSKA (reference sequence). The CDR3 has 16 residues. The CDR3: CSASDFPAFAGNTIYF. In DNA, the CDR3 is TGCAGTGCTAGCGACTTTCCGGCGTTCGCTGGAAACACCATATATTTT.